Given below is one T cell receptor beta chain in context. This clonotype was seen repeatedly, ten times or more. Its antigen remains unidentified. No base quality values were provided; no much bigger clone lies one nucleotide off. The TCR beta CDR3 region was amplified from genomic DNA by two rounds of multiplex PCR. In the first PCR round, primers specific to each TRBV and TRBJ gene were used, and the primer sequences were filed in Chinese patent CN105087789A. The second PCR round used universal primers. The Roche High Pure PCR Template Preparation Kit was used to extract genomic DNA from the frozen PBMCs. The libraries underwent paired-end sequencing with 151 bp reads on an Illumina HiSeq 3000. On the study's bioinformatics: CutAdapt was used to discard raw reads that did not contain the multiplex PCR primer sequences. PEAR was used to merge high-quality paired reads into contigs. MiXCR assigned TRB V, D and J gene segments to each contig by aligning to reference sequences. CDR3 sequences were clustered by base quality and sequence similarity to remove sequencing errors. Shannon entropy normalized by the natural log of productive TCR sequence number was used as the measure of diversity. Clonality was computed as one minus the ratio of Shannon entropy to the natural log of the number of unique clonotypes. Using the Youden index from ROC curves, the researchers picked the repertoire-metric cut-offs for progression-free survival, and all analyses were carried out in R 3.5.3. TCRdb redid the processing of the public reads, applying fastp at Q25 and MiXCR, and retained in-frame beta chains. Entries are consolidated by CDR3 protein sequence, retaining the most common genes and DNA. These V and J calls are TCRdb output, not the study's own analysis. The sample profile shows about 14,000 distinct CDR3 sequences; 25% to 30% of them were found once. Roughly 13% of the sample is held by the ten biggest clonotypes.

V is cut back by 3 bases and J by 0 bases, with 4 bases in the junction unmatched. The CDR3 runs 16 amino acids, cysteine and phenylalanine included. Only the CDR3 portion is preserved as DNA: 48 bases, with reading frame beginning at the first base. The germline V gene yields SGHVS for CDR1 and FQNEAQ for CDR2. The data derive from a study of prognosis after radiotherapy for stage I lung cancer (dated by TCRdb to the early 2020s). Describing the broader study: Over 15 stage I NSCLC patients were enrolled in Nanjing, China, between April 2018 and 2019. Distant metastases were developed by four of the 19 patients after SBRT, at a median of around seven months, whereas no significant progression was observed in the other 15 patients. SBRT was not combined with any concurrent therapy in any patient. Every patient was regarded as medically inoperable, because of comorbidities in approximately 12 cases and refusal of surgery in 7 cases. The study profiled peripheral blood TCR beta repertoires from stage I NSCLC patients before and after stereotactic body radiotherapy and related them to distant failure. Image-guided IMRT or VMAT was used to deliver SBRT in 3 to 5 fractions at a biologically effective dose of at least 100 Gy. Stage I lung tumors that were newly diagnosed and primary were found in 15 or so patients, while about five patients had oligometastatic NSCLC after surgical resection of the primary tumor. Squamous cell carcinoma histology was identified in roughly 7 patients, and adenocarcinoma histology was identified in roughly eleven patients. The cohort included 13 men and over 5 women, with a median age of about 79 years and a range of about 50 to 84 years. A total of about 40 blood samples from 20 or so patients were sequenced, with one sample obtained before and one obtained after SBRT for each patient.

What the study reported, not specific to this receptor: After SBRT, the count of unique TCR clones dropped from a median of approximately 10,000 beforehand to nearly 7,000 afterward (Wilcoxon paired P=0.011). Limitations of the study included a small cohort and short follow-up, and the study findings need independent validation. Post-SBRT Shannon entropy and its change from baseline were lower in patients who developed distant metastases; baseline Shannon entropy was not associated with metastases. All reported P values were unadjusted for multiple comparisons. Differences in TRBV and TRBJ usage frequencies by metastasis status were reportedly observed in two V genes at baseline and in several V and two J genes after SBRT. Whether the expanded TCR clones were tumor-specific was not determined.

All patients had node-negative disease on CT and PET/CT, and none had a history of other malignancies or had previously received chemotherapy or radiotherapy. At each of the two time points, roughly 6.5 milliliters of peripheral venous blood were collected into EDTA tubes. Ficoll-Paque Plus density-gradient centrifugation was used to isolate PBMCs. Right after collection, samples were kept at -80 degrees C until analysis. The specimen comprised PBMCs, sampled before or after stereotactic body radiation therapy (not recorded which). The chain employs TRBV7-8 and TRBJ1-3, with 8 central nucleotides matching TRBD1. The TCR sequence derives from a donor aged 50 or older with non-small cell lung cancer. The CDR3 loop reads CASSFQDRVSGNTIYF. In nucleotides, the sequence is TGTGCCAGCAGCTTCCAGGACAGGGTCTCTGGAAACACCATATATTTT.